This TCR beta chain was sequenced for a study of T-cell memory formation after mild COVID-19. General study results and limits: Memory sampled before infection contained some responding clones, suggesting cross-reactive memory joined.

The CDR3 loop spans 11 amino acids. Germline V gene data show CDR1 as SGHTA and CDR2 as FQGNSA. This clonotype was observed a few times. The antigen remains unidentified. Germline and junction disagree at one end, which may indicate a read error. Via MiXCR, TCRdb re-called the 5' RACE reads, giving one row per CDR3 protein. The sample comprises roughly 190,000 distinct CDR3 sequences, around 30% of which are singletons, and more than 9.5% rests with the top ten. The source material was PBMCs or a T cell subset sorted from them (not recorded which). The chain is built from TRBV7-2 and TRBJ2-3, with TRBD2 identical over 10 bases. The TCR comes from an adult woman who had mild COVID-19 (a few samples of this study predate the infection). Cell type and time point are not known. The DNA for the CDR3 is TGTGCCAGCAGCTCGGGACTAGCGTCCCTATGG. The encoded protein is CASSSGLASLW.